The 2 T cell receptor beta chains reported below all come from one sample, sequenced in a study of ipilimumab plus nivolumab after autologous stem cell transplantation. The data were produced by immunoSEQ multiplex PCR, yet TCRdb's version contains in-frame clones alone and is incomplete. The data contain over 80,000 clones, about 83% of them singletons. Sequenced here: PBMCs, sampled in a trial of ipilimumab plus nivolumab as post-transplant consolidation. These receptors were collected from a male donor with diffuse large B-cell lymphoma.

This chain connects TRBV6-6 to TRBJ1-2, with TRBD1 identical over 9 bases. Germline CDR1 MNHNY, CDR2 SVGAGI (reference sequence). There are 15 residues in the CDR3. Trimming took 6 bases from V and 4 from J; bases not matched to a gene: 9. This CDR3 is CASSPGTGNSYGYTF. Written as DNA, the CDR3 is TGTGCCAGCAGCCCCGGGACAGGGAACAGCTATGGCTACACCTTC.

This clone has ten or more counts. This CDR3 is CASGLGTTGTGGYEQYF. CDR3 DNA sequence: TGTGCTAGTGGTTTGGGGACGACCGGGACAGGGGGTTACGAGCAGTACTTC. J is TRBJ2-7 and V is TRBV12-5; 11 nucleotides align to TRBD1. CDR3 length: 17 residues. The V and J ends lost 1 base and 4 bases, in that order; junction bases with no gene match: 9. Germline V lookup: CDR1 LGHNT, CDR2 FRNRAP.